This T cell receptor (beta chain) derives from a study of tissue T cells after allogeneic stem cell transplantation (dated by TCRdb to between 2022 and 2023). A note on the overall study: Using research autopsies of patients with and without GVHD, plus mouse models of GVHD, the study profiled TCR beta repertoires across many tissues. On the human side, the study was prospective and observational, with no blinding or randomization.

The V end loses 3 bases and the J end loses 2 bases, and a stretch of 7 bases separates them. The germline V gene (reference sequence) specifies NNHNN as CDR1 and SYGAGS as CDR2. The CDR3 starts with the cysteine, ends with the phenylalanine, and has 13 residues. Only the CDR3 bases that were read are kept: 36 of them, in frame from base 1. The library relied on the immunoSEQ multiplex PCR assay. TCRbeta CDR3 sequencing was done by Adaptive Biotechnologies at survey depth, reporting CDR3 sequences, V/J genes, productive frequency and template counts. TCR beta CDR3 regions were amplified from genomic DNA instead of RNA. In the original analysis: Jensen-Shannon divergence was used to quantify pairwise repertoire overlap between tissues, with a value of 1 meaning complete divergence and a value of 0 meaning identical repertoires. Tissues were grouped by single-linkage agglomerative hierarchical clustering of pairwise JSD values, and the clustering results were shown as dendrograms. GLIPH2 was applied to all patient samples using simulation_depth 1000, kmer_min_depth 3, and cdr3_length_cutoff 8, and only groups with more than two unique CDR3s were retained. In a standardized tissue-overlap score, Jaccard GLIPH-group overlap across patients was extrapolated to a standard repertoire size of 1000 clones. Linear mixed-effect models, with tissue as a fixed effect and individual as a random effect, were used to test how diversity related to clinical or experimental variables. The immuneACCESS repertoire file appears here via TCRdb, limited to in-frame rearrangements. These files lack a portion of the clones; in checked studies, under half of the deficit traces to unresolved V genes, and the cause of the others is not known. V, J and clone size reflect that table, while D and trimming were determined from the DNA. This sample holds roughly 6,600 clones; roughly half were observed only once. The biggest ten clones account for more than 6% of the sample.

Note on this clone: Its antigen is currently not known. Note that gene names and germline sequences for this receptor are mouse ones. The read ends 1 residue before the CDR3 terminus; that terminus is restored from the germline J gene.

The time point label for this specimen denotes: mouse harvest day 7 after allogeneic transplant. Each mouse graft consisted of 10^7 T-cell-depleted bone marrow cells plus 10^6 splenic CD5+ T cells and was given by tail vein injection. A major MHC-mismatch B6 (H2b) into BALB/c (H2d) model was used to model mouse GVHD, and tissues were profiled at day 7 or 14. On day 7 or 14 post-transplant, mouse tissues and retro-orbital blood were harvested with separate sterile tools for each animal, and livers were flushed before harvest. Before genomic DNA isolation with the DNeasy Blood & Tissue Kit, mouse tissues were minced with razor blades in buffered saline. The research as a whole found: Few T cell clones were found to be shared across patients, but shared repertoire signatures across patients were revealed in a tissue-specific fashion by motif-based clustering. Within patients, how anatomically similar tissues were was a major factor shaping TCR repertoire composition, regardless of disease or transplant status. The study did not determine which tissue TCRs were alloreactive or antigen-specific, and some clones might have been persisting host cells. The patient cohort was small and varied clinically, and sampling depth was recognized as a limitation. In both patients and mice, only a limited portion of the TCR repertoire detected in tissues was captured by blood and spleen T cells.

The rearrangement joined TRBV13-2 to TRBJ2-4; a tentative D call is TRBD1 (6 bases match). The material sequenced was lymph node tissue. The clonotype comes from a female BALB/c mouse given C57BL/6 T cells with graft-versus-host disease after an allogeneic hematopoietic cell transplant. The CDR3 region: CASGGTAQNTLYF. The CDR3 DNA, read in part, is TGTGCCAGCGGTGGGACAGCTCAAAACACCTTGTAC.